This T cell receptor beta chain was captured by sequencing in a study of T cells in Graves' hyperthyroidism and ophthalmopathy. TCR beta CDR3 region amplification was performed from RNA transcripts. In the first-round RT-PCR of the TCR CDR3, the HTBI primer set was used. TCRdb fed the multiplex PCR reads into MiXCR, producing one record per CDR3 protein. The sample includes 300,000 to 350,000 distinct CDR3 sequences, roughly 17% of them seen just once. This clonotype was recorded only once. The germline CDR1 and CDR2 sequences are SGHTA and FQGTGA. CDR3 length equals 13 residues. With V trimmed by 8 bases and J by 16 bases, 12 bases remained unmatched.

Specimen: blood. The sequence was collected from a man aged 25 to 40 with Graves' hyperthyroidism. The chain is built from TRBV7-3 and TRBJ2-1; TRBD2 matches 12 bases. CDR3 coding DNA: TGTGCCAGCGGCGCCGCTAGCGGGAGGGTGATATTCTTC. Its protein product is CASGAASGRVIFF.